The present entry profiles one T cell receptor (beta chain) with its context. The data stem from a study of blood T cell repertoires in COVID-19. Study at large: Acute and convalescent COVID-19 samples came from the United States, Italy and Spain. PBMCs, B-cell-depleted T cells, or T cells were the source of the cDNA or gDNA that made up the material.

CDR3 length: 16 amino acids. The method was immunoSEQ multiplex PCR; TCRdb's version includes in-frame clones alone and lacks a portion of them. Among roughly 100,000 clones listed, around 84% were seen once. This clonotype was sampled from a woman older than 75 with acute or convalescent COVID-19. Sequencing was carried out using peripheral blood. This sequence joins TRBV21-1 and TRBJ2-7; the D call in the table, TRBD2, was not verified against the DNA. TRBV21-1 is termed a pseudogene. The DNA for the CDR3 is TGTGCCAGCAGCAAAGTGGCGTCTAGCGGGGCCTACGAGCAGTACGTC. Translated, it gives CASSKVASSGAYEQYV.